This T cell receptor beta chain stems from a study of T cell repertoires in cytomegalovirus infection. Study at large: Indicated by public TCR beta signatures were CMV infection and matching HLA type.

The sample holds a few counts of this clonotype. In TCRdb, the reads were re-called with MiXCR into one record per CDR3 protein. The table records 150,000 to 200,000 distinct CDR3 sequences, 15% to 20% of them present only once. Germline V gene lookup returns CDR1 MDHEN and CDR2 SYDVKM. The CDR3 length is 12 residues. Trimming removed 11 bases at V and 7 bases at J, with 15 bases between. Sequencing was carried out using CD8+ T cells from PBMCs. This chain connects TRBV28 to TRBJ1-5; the D gene is possibly TRBD1 (6 bases). This sequence was found in a human donor in good health (CMV status not recorded). Some clones in this sample may be carry-over from other donors' samples. The CDR3 DNA reads as TGTGCCGGATCCTTAGGGGGGCAGCCCCAGCATTTT. Protein: CAGSLGGQPQHF.